The rows below give T cell receptor beta chains drawn from one sample of a study of cytotoxic CD8 clonotypes in ibrutinib-treated CLL. TCRdb's copy holds only in-frame clones and misses some; the assay was immunoSEQ multiplex PCR. The profile shows approximately 70,000 clones, around nine tenths of them singletons. The sequences come from PBMCs, collected after 12 months of ibrutinib treatment. Every receptor here comes from a human donor with chronic lymphocytic leukemia. The CDR3 runs from the conserved cysteine through the conserved F or W. Each record gives: V gene, D gene, J gene, clone size, CDR3 protein, CDR3 DNA. A D gene is named only where the DNA matches it firmly. Expanded clones are given a class, and other clones once, few, many or no size at all.

v_call: TRBV6-5
d_call: .
j_call: TRBJ1-2
clone_size: .
cdr3_aa: CASSYWGSLTNYGYTF
cdr3_nt: TGTGCCAGCAGTTACTGGGGGTCTCTAACGAACTATGGCTACACCTTC

v_call: TRBV7-9
d_call: TRBD1
j_call: TRBJ1-5
clone_size: .
cdr3_aa: CASSLGDRLYNQPQHF
cdr3_nt: TGTGCCAGCAGCTTAGGGGACAGGTTATACAATCAGCCCCAGCATTTT

v_call: TRBV9
d_call: .
j_call: TRBJ2-7
clone_size: .
cdr3_aa: CASSAGGTQTYEQYF
cdr3_nt: TGTGCCAGCAGCGCAGGGGGGACCCAGACCTACGAGCAGTACTTC

v_call: TRBV29-1
d_call: TRBD2
j_call: TRBJ2-7
clone_size: .
cdr3_aa: CSVGGGSYEQYF
cdr3_nt: TGCAGCGTTGGCGGGGGGTCCTACGAGCAGTACTTC

v_call: TRBV13
d_call: .
j_call: TRBJ2-7
clone_size: .
cdr3_aa: CASSLGLTGYEQYF
cdr3_nt: TGTGCCAGCAGCTTAGGCCTTACAGGCTACGAGCAGTACTTC

v_call: TRBV6-1
d_call: TRBD1
j_call: TRBJ1-1
clone_size: once
cdr3_aa: CASSSYRDRGSEAFF
cdr3_nt: TGTGCCAGCAGCTCCTACCGAGACAGGGGCTCTGAAGCTTTCTTT

v_call: TRBV2
d_call: TRBD1
j_call: TRBJ1-4
clone_size: .
cdr3_aa: CASRDRPEKLFF
cdr3_nt: TGTGCCAGCAGGGACAGGCCCGAAAAACTGTTTTTT

v_call: TRBV7-2
d_call: TRBD2
j_call: TRBJ2-3
clone_size: .
cdr3_aa: CASSLGPSGTTDTQYF
cdr3_nt: TGTGCCAGCAGCCTAGGGCCTAGCGGGACCACAGATACGCAGTATTTT

v_call: TRBV30
d_call: .
j_call: TRBJ1-5
clone_size: .
cdr3_aa: CAWRTWGSNQPQHF
cdr3_nt: TGTGCCTGGAGGACATGGGGTAGCAATCAGCCCCAGCATTTT

v_call: TRBV7-2
d_call: .
j_call: TRBJ1-3
clone_size: .
cdr3_aa: CASSSSPGDSGNTIYF
cdr3_nt: TGTGCCAGCAGCTCCAGCCCCGGGGATTCTGGAAACACCATATATTTT

v_call: TRBV4-1
d_call: .
j_call: TRBJ2-5
clone_size: .
cdr3_aa: CASSQIPGQQGTQYF
cdr3_nt: TGCGCCAGCAGCCAAATACCGGGACAACAAGGGACCCAGTACTTC

v_call: TRBV28
d_call: TRBD2
j_call: TRBJ2-7
clone_size: .
cdr3_aa: CASSYRTSGKREQYF
cdr3_nt: TGTGCCAGCAGTTATAGGACTAGCGGGAAACGAGAGCAGTACTTC

v_call: TRBV6-4
d_call: .
j_call: TRBJ2-3
clone_size: few
cdr3_aa: CASSVGDHSTDTQYF
cdr3_nt: TGTGCCAGCAGTGTTGGGGATCATAGCACAGATACGCAGTATTTT

v_call: TRBV7-6
d_call: .
j_call: TRBJ2-7
clone_size: .
cdr3_aa: CASSQGQLTYEQYF
cdr3_nt: TGTGCCAGCAGCCAGGGACAACTTACCTACGAGCAGTACTTC

v_call: TRBV7-9
d_call: .
j_call: TRBJ2-5
clone_size: .
cdr3_aa: CASSSHGKETQYF
cdr3_nt: TGTGCCAGCAGCTCCCACGGGAAGGAGACCCAGTACTTC